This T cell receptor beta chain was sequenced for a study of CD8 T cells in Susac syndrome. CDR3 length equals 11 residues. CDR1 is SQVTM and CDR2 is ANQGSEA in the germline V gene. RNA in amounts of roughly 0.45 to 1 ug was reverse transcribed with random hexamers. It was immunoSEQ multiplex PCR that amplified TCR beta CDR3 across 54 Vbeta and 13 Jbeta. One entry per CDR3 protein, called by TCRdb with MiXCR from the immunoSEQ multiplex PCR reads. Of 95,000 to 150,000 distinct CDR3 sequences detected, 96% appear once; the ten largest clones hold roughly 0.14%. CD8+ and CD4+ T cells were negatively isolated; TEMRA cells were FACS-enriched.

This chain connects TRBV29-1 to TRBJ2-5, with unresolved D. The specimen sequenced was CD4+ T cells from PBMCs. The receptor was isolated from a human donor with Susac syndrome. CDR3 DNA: TGCAGTTTCGGTCAGTCGGAGACCCAGTACTTC. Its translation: CSFGQSETQYF.